Shown below are 4 T cell receptor beta chains from a single sample sequenced in a study of ipilimumab plus nivolumab after autologous stem cell transplantation. Assay: immunoSEQ multiplex PCR; the TCRdb copy retains only in-frame clones and omits some. The table lists under 30,000 clones, 86% of them singletons, with less than 5.5% in the top ten. The sequences come from PBMCs, collected in a trial of ipilimumab plus nivolumab as post-transplant consolidation. The receptor set was obtained from a male donor with diffuse large B-cell lymphoma.

The chain links TRBV7-2 to TRBJ2-3; 7 nucleotides line up with TRBD2. Germline lookup yields CDR1 SGHTA and CDR2 FQGNSA. The junction had 4 bases not matched to a gene; V was cut back by 6 bases and J by 1 base. The CDR3 totals 14 residues. CDR3 amino acids: CASSPRGGTDTQYF. DNA for the CDR3: TGTGCCAGCAGTCCCCGGGGGGGCACAGATACGCAGTATTTT.

The gene calls are TRBV6-1 and TRBJ2-1; D call uncertain. This CDR3 has 15 residues. The V and J ends lost 1 base and 0 bases respectively, with 7 bases between them. From germline, CDR1 is MNHNS and CDR2 SASEGT. CDR3 nucleotides: TGTGCCAGCAGTGAAGTGTACAGCTCCTACAATGAGCAGTTCTTC. It yields the protein CASSEVYSSYNEQFF.

CDR3 sequence reads: CASSTEGTGFANTGELFF. The CDR3 region has the DNA TGTGCCAGTAGTACCGAGGGAACCGGGTTCGCGAACACCGGGGAGCTGTTTTTT. V and J are TRBV19 and TRBJ2-2, with D perhaps matching TRBD2 (5 bases). Trimming removed 4 bases at V and 0 bases at J, with 18 bases between. From germline, CDR1 is LNHDA and CDR2 SQIVND (reference sequence). The CDR3 is made up of 18 amino acids.

The chain employs TRBV19 and TRBJ1-4; 7 nucleotides line up with TRBD1. The J segment lost 12 bases and the V segment lost 5 bases, leaving 9 bases of the junction unmatched. Germline V gene data show CDR1 as LNHDA and CDR2 as SQIVND (reference sequence). The CDR3 loop spans 13 amino acids. CDR3 in DNA: TGTGCCAGTAGTTCGTCCGACAGGGTAGAACTGTTTTTT. Translation gives CASSSSDRVELFF. The full variable domain, in which reference TRBV19 and TRBJ1-4 provide the parts outside the CDR3, is DGGITQSPKYLFRKEGQNVTLSCEQNLNHDAMYWYRQDPGQGLRLIYYSQIVNDFQKGDIAEGYSVSREKKESFPLTVTSAQKNPTAFYLCASSSSDRVELFFGSGTQLSVL.